Following are 24 T cell receptor beta chains from one sample sequenced in a study of early T cells in non-severe SARS-CoV-2 infection. In TCRdb, the 5' RACE reads were re-called with MiXCR into one record per CDR3 protein. Among 55,000 to 80,000 distinct CDR3 sequences listed, 10% to 15% were seen once. The sample comprised whole blood. The receptors stem from an adult who was a healthcare worker with PCR-confirmed SARS-CoV-2 infection or an uninfected control (not recorded which).

This clonotype was observed at least ten times. The V and J genes are TRBV29-1 and TRBJ1-2; D is ambiguous. V was trimmed by 4 bases and J by 0 bases, leaving 6 bases between them. The germline V gene has CDR1 SQVTM and CDR2 ANQGSEA. The CDR3 contains 12 residues. CDR3 amino acids: CSVVGANYGYTF. CDR3 sequence (DNA): TGCAGCGTTGTTGGAGCTAACTATGGCTACACCTTC.

This clonotype was detected a few times. This chain joins TRBV7-6 and TRBJ2-7; no definite D call. The germline gives CDR1 SGHVS, CDR2 FNYEAQ. V was cut by 4 bases and J by 5 bases, with 12 bases left in between. The CDR3 spans 13 residues. CDR3 region: CASSSLERDEQYF. CDR3 nucleotides: TGTGCCAGCAGCTCGCTGGAAAGGGACGAGCAGTACTTC.

There are many counts of this clonotype. The CDR3 DNA is TGTGCCAGCAGTAGACAGGGGCCGTGGGTAAAACTGTTTTTT. Protein: CASSRQGPWVKLFF. The chain employs TRBV2 and TRBJ1-4, with TRBD1 matching over 8 bases. The CDR3 length is 14 residues. Looked up from germline, CDR1 is SNHLY and CDR2 is FYNNEI. The V and J ends lost 5 bases and 10 bases, in that order; junction bases with no gene match: 9.

The DNA of the CDR3 is TGCAGCGCCTCAGGGTTCATGAACACTGAAGCTTTCTTT. The encoded protein is CSASGFMNTEAFF. The chain joins TRBV29-1 to TRBJ1-1, with D maybe TRBD1 (5 bases). Germline CDR1 and CDR2: SQVTM and ANQGSEA. This CDR3 is built from 13 residues. V was trimmed by 7 bases and J by 0 bases, leaving 12 bases between them.

The chain employs TRBV5-1 and TRBJ2-3, with D tentatively TRBD2 (6 bases). There are 14 residues in the CDR3. Germline V gene data show CDR1 as SGHRS and CDR2 as YFSETQ. V was shortened by 4 bases and J by 10 bases, with 19 bases between the two germline ends. CDR3 in amino acids: CASSTGTPGDAQYF. DNA for the CDR3: TGCGCCAGCAGCACCGGGACTCCCGGAGACGCGCAGTATTTT.

This clonotype was picked up many times. The chain uses TRBV10-3 and TRBJ2-3; possible D gene TRBD1, 5 bases. Trimming pared 0 bases from V and 1 base from J, leaving 8 bases between. Germline loops: CDR1 ENHRY, CDR2 SYGVKD. The CDR3 consists of 15 residues. The CDR3 bases are TGTGCCATCAGTGAGTCGGGCAGGGGCACAGATACGCAGTATTTT. This gives the protein CAISESGRGTDTQYF.

As for this clonotype: This may be a read error: a much more frequent sequence differs by one nucleotide. The chain has TRBV4-2 and TRBJ2-7, with D perhaps TRBD1 (6 bases). From germline, CDR1 is LGHNA and CDR2 YNFKEQ. This CDR3 region has 15 residues. The V and J ends lost 4 bases and 1 base respectively, with 14 bases between them. CDR3 amino acids: CASSRTGTWSYEQYF. The CDR3 coding sequence is TGTGCCAGCAGCCGGACCGGGACATGGTCCTACGAGCAGTACTTC.

In its sample, this clonotype was seen a few times. The chain has TRBV13 and TRBJ1-2; 7 bases line up with TRBD1. The CDR3 totals 14 residues. Unmatched junction bases numbered 5, after V lost 5 bases and J lost 2 bases. The germline V gene has CDR1 PRHDT and CDR2 FYEKMQ (reference sequence). The DNA of the CDR3 is TGTGCCAGCAGCAAAACACAGGGGAACTATGGCTACACCTTC. Translated, it gives CASSKTQGNYGYTF.

This clonotype showed up many times. This chain links TRBV7-2 with TRBJ1-3; the match to TRBD1 covers 8 bases. J gave up 0 bases and V 6 bases, and 4 bases lay outside the gene matches. This CDR3 is 15 amino acids long. Germline CDR1 SGHTA, CDR2 FQGNSA. For the CDR3, the DNA is TGTGCCAGCAGTCCAACAGGGGGCTCTGGAAACACCATATATTTT. Amino acids: CASSPTGGSGNTIYF.

This clonotype was detected many times. This chain links TRBV7-9 with TRBJ2-3; tentatively, D is TRBD2 (5 bases). CDR3 size: 15 residues. Trimming shortened V by 1 base and J by 3 bases, and 11 bases separated the two germline ends. Looked up from germline, CDR1 is SEHNR and CDR2 is FQNEAQ (reference sequence). CDR3 coding DNA: TGTGCCAGCAGCTTAGTAAGCCCGGGGACAGATACGCAGTATTTT. It translates to CASSLVSPGTDTQYF.

The chain couples TRBV7-3 to TRBJ2-1; TRBD2 might be the D (7 bases). Germline CDR1 reads SGHTA; CDR2 reads FQGTGA. This CDR3 contains 15 residues. V lost 5 bases, J lost 0 bases, and 11 bases lay in between. The CDR3 protein is CASSPAGASYNEQFF. DNA for the CDR3: TGTGCCAGCAGCCCCGCGGGGGCCTCCTACAATGAGCAGTTCTTC.

This chain connects TRBV5-1 to TRBJ2-7; 8 nucleotides match TRBD2. Germline V lookup: CDR1 SGHRS, CDR2 YFSETQ. This CDR3 has 13 residues. Trimming cost V 4 bases and J 3 bases; bases outside gene matches: 3. Here the CDR3 reads CASSAAGGYEQYF. In DNA, the CDR3 is TGCGCCAGCAGCGCGGCGGGGGGCTACGAGCAGTACTTC.

The rearrangement uses TRBV6-1 and TRBJ2-1; 8 bases are a match to TRBD1. This CDR3 region has 16 residues. V shed 2 bases, J shed 2 bases, and the junction held 5 bases outside the gene matches. CDR1 and CDR2 from the germline V gene are MNHNS and SASEGT. CDR3 nucleotide sequence: TGTGCCAGCAGTGAACGTCCGGACAGGGCCTACAATGAGCAGTTCTTC. This sequence encodes CASSERPDRAYNEQFF.

This clonotype was counted only a few times. As DNA, the CDR3 is TGTGCCAGCAGCCCAGATGGACATTCTGGATCTGAAGCTTTCTTT. It encodes CASSPDGHSGSEAFF. The chain recombines TRBV11-3 with TRBJ1-1; a possible D gene is TRBD1 (5 bases). CDR1 SGHNT and CDR2 YENEEA come from the germline V gene. There are 15 residues in the CDR3. V was trimmed by 5 bases and J by 6 bases, leaving 19 bases between them. Combining the CDR3 with reference TRBV11-3 and TRBJ1-1 gives the whole variable domain EAGVVQSPRYKIIEKKQPVAFWCNPISGHNTLYWYLQNLGQGPELLIRYENEEAVDDSQLPKDRFSAERLKGVDSTLKIQPAELGDSAVYLCASSPDGHSGSEAFFGQGTRLTVV.

This clonotype came up a few times. The rearrangement uses TRBV4-2 and TRBJ2-7; D remains ambiguous. From germline, CDR1 is LGHNA and CDR2 YNFKEQ. The CDR3 sequence is 17 residues long. Trimming removed 4 bases at V and 6 bases at J, with 25 bases between. The chain's CDR3 is CASSLTSSGSGAPEQYF. The DNA of the CDR3 is TGTGCCAGCAGCCTCACCTCCTCGGGCAGTGGAGCGCCCGAGCAGTACTTC.

This chain links TRBV10-3 with TRBJ1-2; D unclear. The V and J ends lost 7 bases and 1 base respectively, with 16 bases between them. There are 15 residues in the CDR3. The germline V gene encodes CDR1 ENHRY and CDR2 SYGVKD. The CDR3 bases are TGTGCCATCATACCAGAAACAACGGTTAACTATGGCTACACCTTC. Protein sequence: CAIIPETTVNYGYTF.

The J gene is TRBJ1-1, the V gene TRBV29-1, with 9 nucleotides matching TRBD1. The length of the CDR3 is 13 residues. Germline CDR1 SQVTM, CDR2 ANQGSEA. V trimming: 6 bases; J trimming: 1 base; junction bases outside the gene matches: 3. The CDR3 loop reads CSVDRGWNTEAFF. In nucleotides, the CDR3 is TGCAGCGTGGACAGGGGTTGGAACACTGAAGCTTTCTTT. Based on the CDR3 plus reference TRBV29-1 and TRBJ1-1, the full variable domain is SAVISQKPSRDICQRGTSLTIQCQVDSQVTMMFWYRQQPGQSLTLIATANQGSEATYESGFVIDKFPISRPNLTFSTLTVSNMSPEDSSIYLCSVDRGWNTEAFFGQGTRLTVV.

This clonotype was counted many times. The J gene is TRBJ2-1, the V gene TRBV27; 7 bases agree with TRBD1. V dropped 6 bases and J dropped 7; count of bases not matched to a gene: 12. Germline CDR1 and CDR2: MNHEY and SMNVEV (reference sequence). CDR3 length equals 15 residues. CDR3 nucleotides: TGTGCCAGCAGAAAGGGGGCTCCCGGGTATAATGAGCAGTTCTTC. Its translation: CASRKGAPGYNEQFF.

This clonotype was recorded many times. The rearrangement joins TRBV29-1 to TRBJ2-3, with D possibly TRBD1 on 5 matching bases. Germline CDR1 is SQVTM and CDR2 is ANQGSEA. This CDR3 contains 16 residues. Trimming removed 7 bases from V and 3 bases from J, with 23 bases in between. In DNA, the CDR3 is TGCAGCGCAAGACTCAGGACACCCGGCTTGACAGATACGCAGTATTTT. This encodes CSARLRTPGLTDTQYF.

J is TRBJ2-1 and V is TRBV6-5; 10 nucleotides match TRBD2. This CDR3 has 16 amino acids. J lost 3 bases, V lost 6 bases, and 8 bases had no gene match. CDR1 and CDR2 (germline): MNHEY, SVGAGI. The CDR3 sequence: CASSATGTSDYNEQFF. Written as DNA, the CDR3 is TGTGCCAGCAGCGCCACCGGGACTAGCGACTACAATGAGCAGTTCTTC.

This clonotype was recorded many times. This chain uses TRBV20-1 with TRBJ2-1, with D unresolved. V gave up 1 base and J gave up 2 bases, with 6 bases separating them. The CDR3 totals 13 residues. Germline CDR1 is DFQATT and CDR2 is SNEGSKA (reference sequence). CDR3 sequence: CSARAGPYNEQFF. In nucleotides, the CDR3 is TGCAGTGCTAGAGCTGGCCCCTACAATGAGCAGTTCTTC.

This clonotype has at least ten counts. The gene calls are TRBV7-9 and TRBJ2-7; 10 bases line up with TRBD2. V lost 5 bases, J lost 2 bases, and 6 bases stayed unmatched. The CDR3 totals 15 residues. CDR1 SEHNR and CDR2 FQNEAQ come from the germline V gene (reference sequence). CDR3: CASSRGTSVTYEQYF. The CDR3 nucleotides are TGTGCCAGCAGCCGTGGGACTAGCGTTACCTACGAGCAGTACTTC.

This clonotype was detected many times. DNA for the CDR3: TGTGCCAGCAGCCGCACTAGCGGGCCCCTCTCCTACGAGCAGTACTTC. Encoded protein: CASSRTSGPLSYEQYF. The chain links TRBV13 to TRBJ2-7; TRBD2 matches 9 bases. Germline lookup yields CDR1 PRHDT and CDR2 FYEKMQ (reference sequence). This CDR3 contains 16 residues. V shed 5 bases and J 0 bases; nucleotides not matched to a gene: 8.

V gene TRBV6-5 combines with J gene TRBJ2-7, with D tentatively TRBD1 (6 bases). The CDR3 length is 13 residues. Looked up from germline, CDR1 is MNHEY and CDR2 is SVGAGI. The germline V and J ends were trimmed by 5 bases and 2 bases, with 10 bases remaining between them. The CDR3 DNA follows: TGTGCCAGCAGTCGGGACACCGCCTACGAGCAGTACTTC. It encodes CASSRDTAYEQYF.